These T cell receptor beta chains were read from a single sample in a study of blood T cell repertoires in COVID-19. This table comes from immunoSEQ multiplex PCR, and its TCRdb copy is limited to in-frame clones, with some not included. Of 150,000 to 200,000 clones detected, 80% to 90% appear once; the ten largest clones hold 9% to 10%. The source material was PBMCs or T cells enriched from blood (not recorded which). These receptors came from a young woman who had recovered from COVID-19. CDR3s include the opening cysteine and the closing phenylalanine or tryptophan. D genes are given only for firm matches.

CDR3aa: CASSSSGGRTYNEQFF
j_gene: TRBJ2-1
v_gene: TRBV6-5
d_gene: TRBD2

CDR3aa: CASIGEKYGYTF
j_gene: TRBJ1-2
v_gene: TRBV2
d_gene: NA

CDR3aa: CASSETRGSANYGYTF
j_gene: TRBJ1-2
v_gene: TRBV25-1
d_gene: NA

CDR3aa: CASSLEVAGSPLHF
j_gene: TRBJ1-6
v_gene: TRBV5-1
d_gene: NA

CDR3aa: CASSFKTLYTEAFF
j_gene: TRBJ1-1
v_gene: TRBV13
d_gene: NA

CDR3aa: CASSIDGSFVNQPQHF
j_gene: TRBJ1-5
v_gene: TRBV19
d_gene: NA

CDR3aa: CASSVGGAQTQYF
j_gene: TRBJ2-5
v_gene: TRBV2
d_gene: NA

CDR3aa: CASSQPTGGNTEAFF
j_gene: TRBJ1-1
v_gene: TRBV5-1
d_gene: TRBD1

CDR3aa: CASSGTAVSNQPQHF
j_gene: TRBJ1-5
v_gene: TRBV2
d_gene: TRBD1

CDR3aa: CASSYSFRDREGYTF
j_gene: TRBJ1-2
v_gene: TRBV6-2/TRBV6-3
d_gene: TRBD1

CDR3aa: CASSPPEREVTDTQYF
j_gene: TRBJ2-3
v_gene: TRBV7-8
d_gene: TRBD2

CDR3aa: CASSLSSGGAGNIQYF
j_gene: TRBJ2-4
v_gene: TRBV27
d_gene: TRBD2

CDR3aa: CASSSTENTEAFF
j_gene: TRBJ1-1
v_gene: TRBV19
d_gene: NA

CDR3aa: CASSSGHLGTEAFF
j_gene: TRBJ1-1
v_gene: TRBV19
d_gene: NA

CDR3aa: CASSFSGTGEYGYTF
j_gene: TRBJ1-2
v_gene: TRBV5-1
d_gene: TRBD1

CDR3aa: CASSASRNQPQHF
j_gene: TRBJ1-5
v_gene: TRBV7-9
d_gene: NA

CDR3aa: CASSLQGVAYEQYF
j_gene: TRBJ2-7
v_gene: TRBV5-4
d_gene: TRBD1

CDR3aa: CASSRPPETQYF
j_gene: TRBJ2-5
v_gene: TRBV7-8
d_gene: NA

CDR3aa: CASSLVGEETQYF
j_gene: TRBJ2-5
v_gene: TRBV7-7
d_gene: NA

CDR3aa: CASSLTGGYTEAFF
j_gene: TRBJ1-1
v_gene: TRBV19
d_gene: TRBD1

CDR3aa: CASRPEQGMEYGYTF
j_gene: TRBJ1-2
v_gene: TRBV7-2
d_gene: NA

CDR3aa: CASSPRTGYNEQFF
j_gene: TRBJ2-1
v_gene: TRBV18
d_gene: TRBD1

CDR3aa: CASSENRQGGSYGYTF
j_gene: TRBJ1-2
v_gene: TRBV25-1
d_gene: TRBD1

CDR3aa: CASSPAGRRTDTQYF
j_gene: TRBJ2-3
v_gene: TRBV7-3
d_gene: NA

CDR3aa: CASSYTSLNSEQYF
j_gene: TRBJ2-7
v_gene: TRBV6-2/TRBV6-3
d_gene: NA